This T cell receptor beta chain was captured by sequencing in a study of beta chain features in type 1 diabetes (dated by TCRdb to about 2018). Regarding the study in general: No differences in mean age, gender distribution, total cell number or subset yield were found between patients and healthy donors. The study compared TCRB repertoires of sorted circulating CD4+ T cell subsets between recently diagnosed type 1 diabetes patients and matched healthy donors. Whereas all 30 or so donors provided naive and central memory subsets, regulatory and stem cell-like memory subsets were isolated from just 8 patients and about 8 healthy donors. A total of 90 million to 140 million sorted cells were examined across all samples, and RNA yield correlated strongly with the number of cells per subset.

In this sample, this clone turned up a few times. It lacks a known antigen. No per-base quality is available; no much larger clone lies one base away. V lost 5 bases and J lost 9 bases; the stretch between them is 8 bases long. The germline V gene supplies CDR1 SGHVS and CDR2 FQNEAQ. CDR3 length: 11 amino acids, cysteine to phenylalanine. Only the CDR3 DNA is retained, 33 bases long and in frame from the first base. Each donor gave one peripheral blood draw, approximately 110 mL on average, collected into heparinised tubes. A BD FACSAria II was used to sort naive, central memory, regulatory and stem cell-like memory CD4+ T cells with a panel that included CD45RO, CCR7, CD25, CD127, CD95 and CD27. Every sorted population had a purity above 95%. Right away, PBMCs were isolated by Lymphoprep density gradient centrifugation and were stained directly, with no culture step. Samples were stained and sorted in pairs, with one healthy donor and one patient per experiment, so that batch effects were minimized.

Here is what the overall study found, with its caveats: Patients with type 1 diabetes made fewer insertions and deleted more nucleotides at VDJ recombination sites, implying thymic rearrangement abnormalities. Because the HLA sub-analyses included only small numbers of individuals, any influence of HLA type on TCRB rearrangement was left unresolved. Because cDNA was sequenced instead of genomic DNA, activated cells with high expression could be over-represented, although the groups did not differ in activation or CD3 levels. Naive, central memory and regulatory TCRB repertoires appeared to be more similar among patients than among healthy donors. Shorter templates might have been favored by PCR, but patient and control samples were amplified and corrected together, so both groups would have been affected equally by any skew. A moderate but significant shortening of TCRB CDR3 length was observed in type 1 diabetes patients in all four CD4+ subsets.

The High Capacity cDNA Reverse Transcription Kit was used to reverse transcribe all of the isolated RNA, meaning that expressed TCRB transcripts were what got sequenced. Deep immunoSEQ sequencing was applied to naive, central memory and regulatory T cell samples, giving an average of around 3.4 million total reads per sample. Sorted cells were lysed in RLT buffer and RNA was extracted with DNase-treated RNeasy Micro or Mini kits, depending on cell number. Each cell subset was processed on its own to prevent cross-contamination, while patient and healthy donor samples were processed together. TCRB sequences were amplified from cDNA with the immunoSEQ multiplex PCR, producing 87-bp fragments spanning the CDR3 region. The amplicons were sequenced using the Illumina HiSeq platform. On the authors' methods: Synthetic template baselines were used to correct PCR bias computationally, reads within Hamming distance 2 were collapsed together, and singletons that could not be merged were discarded. Reads were aligned against IMGT to assign V, D and J genes, CDR3 length and insertions or deletions at six rearrangement sites. Within each subset, clonotype counts were normalized to the number of sorted cells before true diversity and Gini coefficients were calculated with the tcR R package. The overlap coefficient, calculated on TCRB nucleotide sequences, was used to measure repertoire sharing. Out-of-frame TCRB sequences from naive cells were analyzed to stand in for the pre-selection repertoire. This immuneACCESS table, as held by TCRdb, lists in-frame sequences with V and J called but not all clones. Of the missing ones, under half trace to an unresolved V gene in checked studies; the others have no known cause. The V and J calls and clone size are taken from that table; D and trimming were inferred from the DNA. Within this sample are around 330,000 clones, with 11% of them counted one time only. The ten largest account for about 0.015% of the sample.

Recombination joined TRBV7-8 with TRBJ1-5, with the D gene call left open. The sample consisted of naive CD4+ T cells from blood. Per the publication, the cell subset or site label means: true naive CD4+ T cells. This sequence was found in a woman aged 25 to 39 in good health. The CDR3 protein is CASSLRGPQHF. The DNA sequence follows: TGTGCCAGCAGCCTCCGGGGGCCCCAGCATTTT.